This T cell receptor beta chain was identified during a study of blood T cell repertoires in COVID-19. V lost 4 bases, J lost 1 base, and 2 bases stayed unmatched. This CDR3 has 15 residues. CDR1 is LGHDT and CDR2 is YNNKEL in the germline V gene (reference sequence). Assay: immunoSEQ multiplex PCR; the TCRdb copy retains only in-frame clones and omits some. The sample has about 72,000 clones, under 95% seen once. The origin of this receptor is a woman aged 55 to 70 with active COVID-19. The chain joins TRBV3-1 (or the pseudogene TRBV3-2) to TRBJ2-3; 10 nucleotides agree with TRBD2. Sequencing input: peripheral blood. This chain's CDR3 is CASSLGLAGTDTQYF. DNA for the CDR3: TGTGCCAGCAGCCTAGGACTAGCGGGCACAGATACGCAGTATTTT.